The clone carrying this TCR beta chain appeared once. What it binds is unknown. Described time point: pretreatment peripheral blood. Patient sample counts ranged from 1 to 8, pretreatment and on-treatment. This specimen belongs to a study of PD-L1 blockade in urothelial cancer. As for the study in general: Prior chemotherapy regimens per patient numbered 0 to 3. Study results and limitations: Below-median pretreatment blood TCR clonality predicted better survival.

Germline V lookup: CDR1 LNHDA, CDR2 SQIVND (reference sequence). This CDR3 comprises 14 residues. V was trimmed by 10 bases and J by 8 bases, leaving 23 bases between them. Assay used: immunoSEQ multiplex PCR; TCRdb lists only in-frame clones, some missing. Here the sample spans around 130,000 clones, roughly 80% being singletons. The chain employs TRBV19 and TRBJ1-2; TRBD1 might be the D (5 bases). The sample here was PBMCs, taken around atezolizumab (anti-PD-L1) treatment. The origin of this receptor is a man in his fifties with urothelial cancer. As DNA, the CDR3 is TGTGCCAAGAATCGCCGGGACTCATATAGAGGCTACACCTTC. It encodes CAKNRRDSYRGYTF.